The rows below give T cell receptor beta chains drawn from one sample of a study of shared clonotypes between healthy human individuals. Clones were sequenced by immunoSEQ multiplex PCR, and TCRdb holds only the in-frame ones, with some missing. The table has about 2.1 million clones, 93% seen once. Sequencing was carried out using naive CD8+ T cells from PBMCs. The receptors were gathered from a man aged 18 to 29 in good health. Some clones in this sample may be carry-over from other donors' samples. The CDR3 runs from the conserved cysteine through the conserved F or W. Each record gives: CDR3 protein, CDR3 DNA, J gene, CDR3 length, clone size, V gene, D gene. The D gene is left open where the match is weak. Where a row states a size, it is once, few, many or the class of an expanded clone; other rows omit it.

CASSAGLVNTGELFF,TGTGCCAGCAGCGCAGGACTCGTGAACACCGGGGAGCTGTTTTTT,TRBJ2-2,15,once,TRBV9,NA
CASSSLARDREQYF,TGTGCCAGCAGTTCCCTCGCCAGGGATCGCGAGCAGTACTTC,TRBJ2-7,14,NA,TRBV5-8,NA
CASSHLWPSDPSQQYF,TGTGCCAGCAGTCACCTGTGGCCTAGCGACCCCTCCCAGCAGTACTTC,TRBJ2-7,16,NA,TRBV27,NA
CASSHEGQSYEKLFF,TGCGCCAGCAGCCACGAGGGACAGAGCTATGAAAAACTGTTTTTT,TRBJ1-4,15,NA,TRBV4-1,TRBD1
CASSHRTSGRARTDTQYF,TGTGCCAGCAGCCATCGGACTAGCGGGAGGGCCCGGACAGATACGCAGTATTTT,TRBJ2-3,18,NA,TRBV7-3,TRBD2
CASSLRWEGYNEQFF,TGTGCCAGCAGTTTAAGGTGGGAGGGTTACAATGAGCAGTTCTTC,TRBJ2-1,15,NA,TRBV28,TRBD2
CASSQDGPYEQYF,TGTGCCAGCAGCCAAGATGGGCCATACGAGCAGTACTTC,TRBJ2-7,13,NA,TRBV14,NA
CASSPERAGPSDEQFF,TGTGCCAGCAGCCCCGAGAGAGCGGGCCCCAGCGATGAGCAGTTCTTC,TRBJ2-1,16,NA,TRBV27,NA
CASSFDGRTGYTF,TGTGCCAGCAGTTTCGACGGTCGGACCGGCTACACCTTC,TRBJ1-2,13,NA,TRBV28,NA
CASSGGEYEQYF,TGTGCCAGCAGTGGGGGCGAATACGAGCAGTACTTC,TRBJ2-7,12,NA,TRBV27,NA
CASLWGRGGLAEQNEQYF,TGTGCCAGCCTTTGGGGCAGGGGGGGACTAGCGGAACAAAACGAGCAGTACTTC,TRBJ2-7,18,NA,TRBV2,TRBD2
CASSKGTGATNEKLFF,TGTGCCAGCAGCAAAGGGACAGGGGCAACTAATGAAAAACTGTTTTTT,TRBJ1-4,16,NA,TRBV11-2,TRBD1
CASGWDRANSPLHF,TGTGCCAGCGGGTGGGACAGGGCTAATTCACCCCTCCACTTT,TRBJ1-6,14,NA,TRBV6-6,TRBD1
CASSLAVPGGHEQYF,TGTGCCAGCAGCCTGGCGGTGCCAGGGGGCCACGAGCAGTACTTC,TRBJ2-7,15,NA,TRBV11-1,TRBD1
CASSLTAGKGFAGELFF,TGTGCCAGCAGCCTGACCGCGGGTAAAGGTTTTGCCGGGGAGCTGTTTTTT,TRBJ2-2,17,NA,TRBV7-9,NA
CASSPGTGSGDEQFF,TGTGCCAGCAGCCCGGGGACAGGGAGTGGAGATGAGCAGTTCTTC,TRBJ2-1,15,NA,TRBV11-2,TRBD1
CASRTGTVNEKLFF,TGTGCCAGCAGGACCGGGACAGTTAATGAAAAACTGTTTTTT,TRBJ1-4,14,NA,TRBV27,TRBD1
CASSYSEGVRAFF,TGTGCCAGCAGTTACTCAGAGGGGGTGAGAGCTTTCTTT,TRBJ1-1,13,NA,TRBV6-5,NA
CASSQNPIDREIYEQYF,TGCGCCAGCAGCCAAAACCCGATTGACAGGGAAATCTACGAGCAGTACTTC,TRBJ2-7,17,NA,TRBV4-3,TRBD1
CASSLGLAGSPRHNEQFF,TGTGCCAGCAGCTTAGGACTAGCGGGCTCCCCAAGGCACAATGAGCAGTTCTTC,TRBJ2-1,18,NA,TRBV7-8,TRBD2
CASSWGTGVSPLHF,TGTGCCAGCAGCTGGGGGACAGGGGTTTCACCCCTCCACTTT,TRBJ1-6,14,NA,TRBV5-6,TRBD1
CASRAGTLGRETQYF,TGTGCCAGCAGGGCCGGGACTTTAGGACGGGAGACCCAGTACTTC,TRBJ2-5,15,NA,TRBV7-9,NA
CASSVGSRTHSSYEQYF,TGTGCCAGCAGCGTAGGAAGTCGGACGCATAGCTCCTACGAGCAGTACTTC,TRBJ2-7,17,NA,TRBV9,NA
CASSHGNGYTF,TGTGCCAGCAGCCATGGGAATGGCTACACCTTC,TRBJ1-2,11,NA,TRBV7-9,NA
CASSDWAGGGTYNEQFF,TGTGCCAGCAGTGACTGGGCGGGAGGTGGCACCTACAATGAGCAGTTCTTC,TRBJ2-1,17,NA,TRBV2,TRBD2
CASSPSGLGETQYF,TGTGCCAGCAGCCCCTCGGGGTTAGGAGAGACCCAGTACTTC,TRBJ2-5,14,NA,TRBV9,NA
CASSAGVGEKLFF,TGTGCCAGCAGCGCGGGCGTGGGTGAAAAACTGTTTTTT,TRBJ1-4,13,NA,TRBV7-3,NA
CASSPRQGHYNEQFF,TGTGCCAGCAGCCCGCGACAGGGGCACTACAATGAGCAGTTCTTC,TRBJ2-1,15,NA,TRBV7-9,TRBD1
CASYRVTASTSYEQYF,TGTGCCAGCTACCGTGTGACAGCGTCTACCTCCTACGAGCAGTACTTC,TRBJ2-7,16,NA,TRBV5-4,NA
CASSQFIEQYF,TGTGCCAGCAGCCAGTTCATCGAGCAGTACTTC,TRBJ2-7,11,NA,TRBV14,NA
CSGGLAGEFTDTQYF,TGCAGCGGGGGACTAGCGGGAGAATTCACAGATACGCAGTATTTT,TRBJ2-3,15,NA,TRBV29-1,TRBD2
CASSLITTSGADTQYF,TGTGCCAGCAGTTTAATAACGACTAGTGGGGCAGATACGCAGTATTTT,TRBJ2-3,16,NA,TRBV27,NA
CSVEEGGRSYEQYF,TGCAGCGTTGAAGAAGGAGGCAGGTCCTACGAGCAGTACTTC,TRBJ2-7,14,NA,TRBV29-1,NA
CAWSVTGTEAFF,TGTGCCTGGAGTGTGACAGGGACTGAAGCTTTCTTT,TRBJ1-1,12,few,TRBV30,TRBD1
CASSQERLADTDTQYF,TGTGCCAGCAGCCAAGAACGGCTAGCGGACACAGATACGCAGTATTTT,TRBJ2-3,16,NA,TRBV4-2,TRBD2
CASIPFDGYTEAFF,TGTGCCAGCATCCCTTTTGACGGCTACACTGAAGCTTTCTTT,TRBJ1-1,14,NA,TRBV27,NA